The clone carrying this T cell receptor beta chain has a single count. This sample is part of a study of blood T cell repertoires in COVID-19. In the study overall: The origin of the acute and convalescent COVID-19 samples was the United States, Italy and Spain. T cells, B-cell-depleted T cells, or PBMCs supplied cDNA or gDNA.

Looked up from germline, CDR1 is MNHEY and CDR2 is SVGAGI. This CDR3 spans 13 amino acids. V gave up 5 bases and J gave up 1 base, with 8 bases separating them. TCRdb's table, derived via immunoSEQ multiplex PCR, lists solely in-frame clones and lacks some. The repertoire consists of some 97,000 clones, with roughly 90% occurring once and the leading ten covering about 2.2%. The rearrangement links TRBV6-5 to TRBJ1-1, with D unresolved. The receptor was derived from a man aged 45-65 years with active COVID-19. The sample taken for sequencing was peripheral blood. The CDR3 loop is CASSMGPNTEAFF. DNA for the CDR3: TGTGCCAGCAGTATGGGCCCGAACACTGAAGCTTTCTTT.